Shown below are 7 T cell receptor beta chains from a single sample sequenced in a study of graft-versus-host responses after intestinal transplantation. Generated by immunoSEQ multiplex PCR, the TCRdb table keeps only in-frame clones and is missing some. Among more than 90,000 clones listed, around 93% were seen once. No antigen has been identified for these receptors. The input for sequencing was unstimulated CD8+ T cells sorted from spleen or lymph node cells, taken before intestinal transplant. These TCRs come from a human donor who received an intestinal transplant.

The V call is TRBV27, the J call TRBJ2-1; 10 bases agree with TRBD2. V lost 4 bases and J lost 8; bases outside the gene matches: 8. The germline gives CDR1 MNHEY, CDR2 SMNVEV (reference sequence). The CDR3 totals 15 residues. CDR3 sequence: CASSWGGSGGYEQFF. CDR3 DNA sequence: TGTGCCAGCAGTTGGGGGGGTAGCGGGGGGTATGAGCAGTTCTTC.

The chain carries TRBV9 and TRBJ2-2, with 7 bases that match TRBD2. Trimming removed 2 bases from V and 3 bases from J; junction bases left unmatched: 4. The CDR3 spans 15 residues. Germline CDR1 SGDLS, CDR2 YYNGEE. CDR3 sequence: CASSVGGGDTGELFF. CDR3 DNA: TGTGCCAGCAGCGTTGGTGGGGGGGACACCGGGGAGCTGTTTTTT.

The chain couples TRBV4-2 to TRBJ1-1; D gene unclear. The V gene's germline CDR1 is LGHNA and CDR2 YNFKEQ. V lost 0 bases, J lost 5 bases, and 7 bases lay in between. The CDR3 runs to 13 residues. CDR3 in DNA: TGTGCCAGCAGCCAAGATTCGGGGACTGAAGCTTTCTTT. Its translation is CASSQDSGTEAFF.

This clone appeared once. The chain carries TRBV5-6 and TRBJ2-7; 7 bases agree with TRBD1. CDR3 length equals 15 residues. The V gene's germline CDR1 is SGHDT and CDR2 YYEEEE. V dropped 4 bases and J dropped 7; count of bases not matched to a gene: 14. The CDR3 DNA reads TGTGCCAGCAGCGGCATGACGACAGGGCCGGGGGAGCAGTACTTC. This gives the protein CASSGMTTGPGEQYF.

In the case of this clone: The sample holds other DNA sequences that translate to the same CDR3. The chain couples TRBV19 to TRBJ2-7; D possibly corresponds to TRBD2 (5 bases). Germline assignment: CDR1 LNHDA and CDR2 SQIVND (reference sequence). CDR3 length equals 13 residues. V was clipped by 4 bases and J by 0 bases, with 7 bases between them. The CDR3 region has the DNA TGTGCCAGTAGTACTGGGAGCTCCTACGAGCAGTACTTC. It yields the protein CASSTGSSYEQYF.

The V call is TRBV7-8, the J call TRBJ2-7, with 9 bases identical to TRBD1. The V segment lost 5 bases and the J segment 4 bases; nucleotides outside the gene matches: 12. The germline V gene encodes CDR1 SGHVS and CDR2 FQNEAQ. The CDR3 sequence is 16 residues long. The CDR3 region is CASSGTGQGRAYEQYF. The CDR3, as DNA: TGTGCCAGCAGCGGAACCGGACAGGGGAGGGCTTACGAGCAGTACTTC.

The chain couples TRBV4-1 to TRBJ1-1; D call uncertain. Germline assignment: CDR1 MGHRA and CDR2 YSYEKL. Trimming removed 0 bases from V and 11 bases from J, with 16 bases in between. The CDR3 has 14 residues. The CDR3 DNA reads as TGCGCCAGCAGCCAAGACGGGATTTATAAGGAGGCTTTCTTT. Its protein is CASSQDGIYKEAFF.